These 29 T cell receptor beta chains were all obtained from the same sample, sequenced in a study of OX40 agonist ivuxolimab in advanced cancers. Library preparation used the immunoSEQ multiplex PCR assay. The table comes from immuneACCESS by way of TCRdb, which keeps in-frame sequences with V and J called. Part of the clones is missing from these tables; in studies checked, under half for an unresolved V gene and the rest for unknown reasons. The sample table holds fewer than 70,000 clones, of which about 90% were seen once. 13% to 15% of the sample comes from the top ten. The sequencing used CD4+ or CD8+ T cells sorted from blood, collected in a trial of the OX40 agonist ivuxolimab. These TCRs come from an adult with an advanced solid tumor such as melanoma, head and neck, liver or kidney cancer.

The chain has TRBV2 and TRBJ1-2, with 10 positions matching TRBD1. Germline V CDR1 and CDR2: SNHLY, FYNNEI. This CDR3 is built from 14 residues. After removal of 7 bases from V and 4 bases from J, the junction contained 6 bases not matched to a gene. CDR3 loop: CASIMDRGGYGYTF. The CDR3 nucleotides are TGTGCCAGCATTATGGACAGGGGGGGCTATGGCTACACCTTC.

V is TRBV5-4 and J is TRBJ2-3, with TRBD2 matching over 14 bases. This CDR3 contains 18 residues. The germline V gene has CDR1 SGHNT and CDR2 YYREEE (reference sequence). J was trimmed by 2 bases and V by 3 bases; bases with no gene match: 8. The CDR3 coding sequence is TGTGCCAGCAGCTCCTCGGGACTAGCGGGGGCCCCCACAGATACGCAGTATTTT. It translates to CASSSSGLAGAPTDTQYF.

V and J are TRBV6-6 and TRBJ2-5; possibly TRBD1 or TRBD2 for D (5 bases each). Germline CDR1 reads MNHNY; CDR2 reads SVGAGI (reference sequence). CDR3 length: 13 residues. V was pared by 6 bases and J by 5 bases, with 13 bases between. The CDR3 DNA reads TGTGCCAGCAGAATTTTGGGGGAGGAGACCCAGTACTTC. Translated, it gives CASRILGEETQYF.

The DNA of the CDR3 is TGTGCCAGCAGTTTCCCCCCCCCGACCCCCTCCTACGAGCAGTACTTC. The encoded protein is CASSFPPPTPSYEQYF. The rearrangement joins TRBV28 to TRBJ2-7; no clear D gene. Germline CDR1 and CDR2: MDHEN and SYDVKM. Trimming cost V 3 bases and J 0 bases, with 15 bases left between them. The CDR3 is made up of 16 amino acids.

The V call is TRBV7-6, the J call TRBJ2-5; D not certain. From germline, CDR1 is SGHVS and CDR2 FNYEAQ. Trimming pared 4 bases from V and 4 bases from J, leaving 16 bases between. This CDR3 spans 15 amino acids. The CDR3 region has the DNA TGTGCCAGCAGCTCGCCGTCCATTCGAACAGAGACCCAGTACTTC. This translates into CASSSPSIRTETQYF.

This chain joins TRBV28 and TRBJ1-3, with a weak D call TRBD1 (6 bases). The germline CDR1 and CDR2 sequences are MDHEN and SYDVKM. This CDR3 is built from 16 residues. With 6 bases removed from V and 2 bases from J, the gap between germline ends came to 17 bases. This CDR3 is CASSAISAGAGNTIYF. The DNA of the CDR3 is TGTGCCAGCAGCGCAATTTCGGCAGGGGCTGGAAACACCATATATTTT.

The CDR3 reads CASFPGLAVGEQFF. The CDR3 coding sequence is TGTGCCAGCTTCCCGGGACTAGCTGTCGGTGAGCAGTTCTTC. The chain is built from TRBV5-4 and TRBJ2-1; 9 positions agree with TRBD2. Germline V CDR1 and CDR2: SGHNT, YYREEE (reference sequence). The CDR3 spans 14 residues. The trim removed 7 bases at V and 9 bases at J, leaving 11 bases unmatched.

The chain uses TRBV10-1 and TRBJ2-3; 7 bases match TRBD2. V lost 4 bases, J lost 4 bases, and 5 bases stayed unmatched. The CDR3 runs to 14 residues. Germline assignment: CDR1 WNHNN and CDR2 SYGVQD (reference sequence). The CDR3 sequence is CASSVAGVPDTQYF. The CDR3 nucleotides read TGCGCCAGCAGTGTGGCGGGAGTCCCAGATACGCAGTATTTT.

The chain is built from TRBV6-6 and TRBJ2-5, with D perhaps given as TRBD1 or TRBD2 (5 bases each). Judging by the DNA end, TRBJ2-7 fits better; the J call may be wrong. The germline V gene has CDR1 MNHNY and CDR2 SVGAGI (reference sequence). CDR3 length: 14 amino acids. Here the CDR3 DNA reads TGTGCCAGCAGTCTCGGGACCTACTCTTCCGAGCAGTACTTC. Its translation is CASSLGTYSSEQYF.

This rearrangement joins TRBV7-2 to TRBJ2-3, with TRBD2 identical over 7 bases. Germline CDR1 and CDR2: SGHTA and FQGNSA. The length of the CDR3 is 16 residues. The junction had 5 bases not matched to a gene; V was cut back by 1 base and J by 1 base. Here the CDR3 DNA reads TGTGCCAGCAGCTTAGGGGGGGGTACTGGCACAGATACGCAGTATTTT. Residues: CASSLGGGTGTDTQYF.

V usage is TRBV20-1 and J usage is TRBJ2-3; D is ambiguous. The CDR3 runs 11 residues. The germline V and J ends were trimmed by 5 bases and 3 bases, with 6 bases remaining between them. CDR1 DFQATT and CDR2 SNEGSKA come from the germline V gene (reference sequence). CDR3 nucleotides: TGCAGTGCTTGGTCTACAGATACGCAGTATTTT. As protein: CSAWSTDTQYF.

The CDR3 DNA sequence: TGTGCCAGCAGCGTAGTAGACAGGGTGGGGGAGCAGTACTTC. Amino acids: CASSVVDRVGEQYF. The chain uses TRBV9 and TRBJ2-7, with 7 positions matching TRBD1. Germline-derived CDR1 and CDR2 are SGDLS and YYNGEE. This CDR3 has 14 amino acids. Trimming took 0 bases from V and 7 from J; bases not matched to a gene: 7.

The chain recombines TRBV6-5 with TRBJ2-1; possible D gene TRBD2, 6 bases. Germline V gene lookup returns CDR1 MNHEY and CDR2 SVGAGI. This CDR3 contains 14 residues. V gave up 6 bases and J gave up 4 bases, with 13 bases separating them. Here the CDR3 reads CASRPRGRYNEQFF. The CDR3 DNA reads as TGTGCCAGCAGACCCCGGGGGAGATACAATGAGCAGTTCTTC.

This clone showed up just a few times. The V call is TRBV28, the J call TRBJ2-2, with 7 bases that match TRBD2. CDR3 length: 15 amino acids. Trimming took 6 bases from V and 2 from J; bases not matched to a gene: 6. In germline, CDR1 is MDHEN, CDR2 SYDVKM. The CDR3, as DNA: TGTGCCAGCAGCCTGGGAGGGGCCAACACCGGGGAGCTGTTTTTT. This translates into CASSLGGANTGELFF.

For this clone: The junction does not match germline at one end; this may be a read error. This chain links TRBV5-4 with TRBJ2-7, with D unresolved. The germline V gene encodes CDR1 SGHNT and CDR2 YYREEE (reference sequence). The CDR3 consists of 13 residues. CDR3 amino acids: CASSLSGSYAQYF. DNA of the CDR3: TGTGCCAGCAGCTTGTCCGGTTCCTACGCGCAGTACTTC.

The rearrangement links TRBV5-1 to TRBJ1-3; no clear D gene. The V end lost 0 bases, the J end lost 0 bases, and 7 bases lay between the germline ends. The CDR3 contains 15 residues. Germline V gives CDR1 SGHRS, CDR2 YFSETQ. This chain's CDR3 is CASSLVPDSGNTIYF. In DNA form, the CDR3 reads TGCGCCAGCAGCTTGGTTCCGGACTCTGGAAACACCATATATTTT.

The gene calls are TRBV18 and TRBJ1-1; 7 bases match TRBD1. The CDR3 is made up of 13 amino acids. Trimming took 6 bases from V and 4 from J; bases not matched to a gene: 5. Looked up from germline, CDR1 is KGHSH and CDR2 is LQKENI. This chain's CDR3 is CASSGDSITEAFF. The DNA for the CDR3 is TGTGCCAGCTCTGGGGACAGCATCACTGAAGCTTTCTTT.

Comment on this clone: Other DNA sequences in the same sample also yield this CDR3. The chain couples TRBV11-3 to TRBJ2-5; either TRBD1 or TRBD2 may fit D (6 bases each). Trimming shortened V by 5 bases and J by 4 bases, and 20 bases separated the two germline ends. Per germline, CDR1 SGHNT and CDR2 YENEEA. The CDR3 extends over 16 amino acids. This CDR3 reads CASSPRSGGQGETQYF. The CDR3 nucleotides read TGTGCCAGCAGCCCTCGGTCCGGGGGCCAGGGAGAGACCCAGTACTTC.

J is TRBJ1-3 and V is TRBV4-2, with D maybe TRBD1 (6 bases). Germline-derived CDR1 and CDR2 are LGHNA and YNFKEQ. CDR3 length: 17 residues. The V and J ends lost 0 bases and 4 bases respectively, with 16 bases between them. The CDR3 coding sequence is TGTGCCAGCAGCCAAGATAGGACAGCCTCCTGGGGAAACACCATATATTTT. Protein: CASSQDRTASWGNTIYF.

The genes are TRBV5-1 and TRBJ2-7, with D perhaps TRBD2 (5 bases). Trimming removed 0 bases from V and 6 bases from J, with 16 bases in between. Germline V lookup: CDR1 SGHRS, CDR2 YFSETQ. The CDR3 spans 15 residues. The CDR3 DNA is TGCGCCAGCAGCTTGGGAGCCACTAGGTCTTCCGAGCAGTACTTC. Protein: CASSLGATRSSEQYF.

Here the CDR3 DNA reads TGTGCCAGCAGCTGGCGGACTAGCGGGAACAATGAGCAGTTCTTC. Translating gives CASSWRTSGNNEQFF. The V call is TRBV7-2, the J call TRBJ2-1; TRBD2 matches 12 bases. Losses at the gene ends were 4 bases for V and 5 bases for J; bases not matched to a gene: 3. Germline lookup yields CDR1 SGHTA and CDR2 FQGNSA. This CDR3 region has 15 residues. Complete variable domain (other parts from reference TRBV7-2 and TRBJ2-1): GAGVSQSPSNKVTEKGKDVELRCDPISGHTALYWYRQSLGQGLEFLIYFQGNSAPDKSGLPSDRFSAERTGGSVSTLTIQRTQQEDSAVYLCASSWRTSGNNEQFFGPGTRLTVL.

The chain combines TRBV9 with TRBJ1-5; no clear D gene. This CDR3 has 14 residues. Trimming left V 0 bases short and J 7 bases short, with 11 bases between. CDR1 SGDLS and CDR2 YYNGEE come from the germline V gene. CDR3 in DNA: TGTGCCAGCAGCGTAGACTCGCGTCGGCAGCCCCAGCATTTT. It yields the protein CASSVDSRRQPQHF.

The chain recombines TRBV6-6 with TRBJ2-1; D possibly corresponds to TRBD2 (5 bases). Germline V gene lookup returns CDR1 MNHNY and CDR2 SVGAGI (reference sequence). V dropped 0 bases and J dropped 1 base, with 10 bases sitting between them. This CDR3 spans 16 amino acids. This CDR3 reads CASSYSGLSSYNEQFF. Here the CDR3 DNA reads TGTGCCAGCAGTTACTCTGGACTTAGTTCCTACAATGAGCAGTTCTTC.

This clone was detected only once. The chain recombines TRBV5-1 with TRBJ1-2, with 8 bases that match TRBD1. The CDR3 spans 14 residues. In germline, CDR1 is SGHRS, CDR2 YFSETQ. V was pared by 0 bases and J by 8 bases, with 6 bases of the junction left unmatched. The CDR3 DNA reads as TGCGCCAGCAGCTTGGAAGGACAGGGCGGCGGCTACACCTTC. It yields the protein CASSLEGQGGGYTF.

V gene TRBV4-1 combines with J gene TRBJ1-2; D ambiguous. The V gene lost 0 bases and the J gene lost 6 bases, with 8 bases spanning the gap. The CDR3 contains 13 residues. CDR1 is MGHRA, CDR2 YSYEKL, per germline. The CDR3 DNA reads TGCGCCAGCAGCCAAGAGGGGTCACATGGCTACACCTTC. Its protein is CASSQEGSHGYTF.

The chain recombines TRBV2 with TRBJ2-2; a possible D gene is TRBD1 (6 bases). V was shortened by 6 bases and J by 5 bases, with 22 bases between the two germline ends. Germline CDR1 reads SNHLY; CDR2 reads FYNNEI. The CDR3 runs to 17 residues. CDR3 in amino acids: CASRASGHLPGTGELFF. The DNA for the CDR3 is TGTGCCAGCAGAGCATCGGGACACCTCCCAGGGACCGGGGAGCTGTTTTTT. The whole variable domain, filled in from reference TRBV2 and TRBJ2-2, reads EPEVTQTPSHQVTQMGQEVILRCVPISNHLYFYWYRQILGQKVEFLVSFYNNEISEKSEIFDDQFSVERPDGSNFTLKIRSTKLEDSAMYFCASRASGHLPGTGELFFGEGSRLTVL.

This clone is a singleton in its sample. The chain carries TRBV5-1 and TRBJ2-3; tentatively, D is TRBD1 (5 bases). Trimming removed 5 bases at V and 4 bases at J, with 17 bases between. Germline CDR1 reads SGHRS; CDR2 reads YFSETQ. The CDR3 contains 15 residues. The CDR3 here is CASSPGNIGPDTQYF. The CDR3 DNA sequence: TGCGCCAGCAGTCCAGGGAATATAGGGCCAGATACGCAGTATTTT. The full variable domain, with the rest looked up from reference TRBV5-1 and TRBJ2-3, is KAGVTQTPRYLIKTRGQQVTLSCSPISGHRSVSWYQQTPGQGLQFLFEYFSETQRNKGNFPGRFSGRQFSNSRSEMNVSTLELGDSALYLCASSPGNIGPDTQYFGPGTRLTVL.

This clone came up once. This sequence joins TRBV5-6 and TRBJ1-5; perhaps TRBD1 as D (5 bases). CDR3 length equals 16 residues. CDR1 and CDR2 (germline): SGHDT, YYEEEE. The V gene lost 4 bases and the J gene lost 2 bases, with 16 bases spanning the gap. CDR3 DNA sequence: TGTGCCAGCAGCAAAGTCGGGCAGGGAGGCAATCAGCCCCAGCATTTT. Its translation is CASSKVGQGGNQPQHF.

This chain uses TRBV28 with TRBJ1-4; no definite D call. Germline-derived CDR1 and CDR2 are MDHEN and SYDVKM. Trimming took off 7 bases at V and 8 bases at J, with 11 bases between the two ends. This CDR3 has 12 residues. The CDR3 sequence: CASKGPGEKLFF. The CDR3, as DNA: TGTGCCAGCAAAGGGCCGGGGGAAAAACTGTTTTTT.